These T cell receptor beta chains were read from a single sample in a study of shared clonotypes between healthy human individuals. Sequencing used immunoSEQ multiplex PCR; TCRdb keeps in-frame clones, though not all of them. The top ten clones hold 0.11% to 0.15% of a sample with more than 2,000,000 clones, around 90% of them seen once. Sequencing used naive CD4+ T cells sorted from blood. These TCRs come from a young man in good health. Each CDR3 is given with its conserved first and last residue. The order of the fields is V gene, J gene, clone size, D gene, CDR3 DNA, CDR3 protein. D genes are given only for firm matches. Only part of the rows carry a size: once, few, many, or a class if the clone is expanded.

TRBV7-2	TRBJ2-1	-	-	TGTGCCAGCAGCCGAGCGGTTAGCCGGAGCTACAATGAGCAGTTCTTC	CASSRAVSRSYNEQFF
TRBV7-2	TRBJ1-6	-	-	TGTGCCAGCAGCCTCAGGGAGAGTTCACCCCTCCACTTT	CASSLRESSPLHF
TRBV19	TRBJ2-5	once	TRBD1	TGTGCCAGTAGCGGGACAGGGAGTGGGACCCAGTACTTC	CASSGTGSGTQYF
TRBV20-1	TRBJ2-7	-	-	TGCAGTGCAAAACAGGGACACGAGCAGTACTTC	CSAKQGHEQYF
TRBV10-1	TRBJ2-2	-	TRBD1	TGCGCCAGCAGCCTCATGCCGGGACAGGGGGAAGCCGGGGAGCTGTTTTTT	CASSLMPGQGEAGELFF
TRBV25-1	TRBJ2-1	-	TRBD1	TGTGCCAGCAGTGATCCGGGACAGGGGGCAAATGAGCAGTTCTTC	CASSDPGQGANEQFF
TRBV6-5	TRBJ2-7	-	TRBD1	TGTGCCAGCAGTTACTCCTCGACAGGGGCCTACGAGCAGTACTTC	CASSYSSTGAYEQYF
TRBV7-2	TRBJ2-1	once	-	TGTGCCAGCAGCCAGGGGTCCGATGAGCAGTTCTTC	CASSQGSDEQFF
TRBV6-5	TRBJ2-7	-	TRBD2	TGTGCCAGCAGTGGGACTAGCGGGGGGAATTACGAGCAGTACTTC	CASSGTSGGNYEQYF
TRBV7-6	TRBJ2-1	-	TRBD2	TGTGCCAGCAGCTTAGCGCTAACTAGCGGGAGATCCTACAATGAGCAGTTCTTC	CASSLALTSGRSYNEQFF
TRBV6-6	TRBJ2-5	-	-	TGTGCCAGCAGTTACCCGGTGGGGATGGAGACCCAGTACTTC	CASSYPVGMETQYF
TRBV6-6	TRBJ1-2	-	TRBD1	TGTGCCAGCAGGGACAGGGCGAACTATGGCTACACCTTC	CASRDRANYGYTF